A single sample is the source of the 21 T cell receptor beta chains below, sequenced in a study of blood T cell repertoires in COVID-19. Data came from immunoSEQ multiplex PCR; TCRdb stores just in-frame clones and leaves some out. The sample yields some 200,000 clones, 85% seen once. The sequenced sample consisted of peripheral blood. These receptors all come from a woman in her seventies with COVID-19, enrolled during active disease.

V usage is TRBV10-1 and J usage is TRBJ2-5, with TRBD1 matching over 7 bases. The length of the CDR3 is 13 residues. Per germline, CDR1 WNHNN and CDR2 SYGVQD (reference sequence). Trimming took 4 bases from V and 7 from J; bases not matched to a gene: 6. CDR3 coding DNA: TGCGCCAGCAGTGTGGACAGGTTAGGGACCCAGTACTTC. It yields the protein CASSVDRLGTQYF.

CDR3 protein: CASSLLASGELFF. The CDR3, as DNA: TGTGCCAGCAGCTTGCTGGCATCCGGGGAGCTGTTTTTT. The genes are TRBV13 and TRBJ2-2; no clear D. V lost 3 bases and J lost 6, with 8 bases in between. The CDR3 loop spans 13 amino acids. The germline CDR1 and CDR2 sequences are PRHDT and FYEKMQ (reference sequence). Filled out from reference TRBV13 and TRBJ2-2, the complete variable domain reads AAGVIQSPRHLIKEKRETATLKCYPIPRHDTVYWYQQGPGQDPQFLISFYEKMQSDKGSIPDRFSAQQFSDYHSELNMSSLELGDSALYFCASSLLASGELFFGEGSRLTVL.

CDR3 sequence: CASSLGDSSYNSPLHF. DNA of the CDR3: TGCGCCAGCAGCTTGGGGGACAGCTCCTATAATTCACCCCTCCACTTT. The V gene is TRBV5-1, the J gene TRBJ1-6; TRBD1 matches at 7 bases. J was trimmed by 0 bases and V by 0 bases; bases with no gene match: 0. The CDR3 totals 16 residues. CDR1 and CDR2 from the germline V gene are SGHRS and YFSETQ.

The rearrangement links TRBV14 to TRBJ1-4, with 8 positions matching TRBD1. Germline CDR1 is SGHDN and CDR2 is FVKESK. V trimming: 1 base; J trimming: 8 bases; junction bases outside the gene matches: 6. The CDR3 totals 15 residues. As DNA, the CDR3 is TGTGCCAGCAGCCAAGCGACAGGGGTTGGGGAAAAACTGTTTTTT. Amino acid sequence: CASSQATGVGEKLFF.

This clone was found a few times. The CDR3 DNA reads as TGCAGCGCCTTGAAGGGGTCTACCCAAGAGACCCAGTACTTC. It yields the protein CSALKGSTQETQYF. The V call is TRBV29-1, the J call TRBJ2-5; maybe TRBD1 (5 bases). Between the trimmed V and J ends, which lost 7 bases and 1 base, there was a span of 16 bases. The CDR3 runs 14 residues. Germline V gene sequence: CDR1 SQVTM, CDR2 ANQGSEA.

This chain links TRBV5-4 with TRBJ2-7; 7 bases map to TRBD1. J was trimmed by 2 bases and V by 3 bases; bases with no gene match: 5. Germline CDR1 SGHNT, CDR2 YYREEE (reference sequence). CDR3 size: 14 residues. CDR3 nucleotides: TGTGCCAGCAGCTCAGCCGGGACAGCCTACGAGCAGTACTTC. Translation gives CASSSAGTAYEQYF. Using reference TRBV5-4 and TRBJ2-7 for the parts outside the CDR3, the full variable domain is ETGVTQSPTHLIKTRGQQVTLRCSSQSGHNTVSWYQQALGQGPQFIFQYYREEENGRGNFPPRFSGLQFPNYSSELNVNALELDDSALYLCASSSAGTAYEQYFGPGTRLTVT.

V is TRBV4-3 and J is TRBJ1-1; D call uncertain. Germline V gene data show CDR1 as LGHNA and CDR2 as YSLEER. The CDR3 sequence is 14 residues long. V was shortened by 4 bases and J by 4 bases, with 13 bases between the two germline ends. CDR3 loop: CASSLEEQSTEAFF. CDR3 DNA sequence: TGCGCCAGCAGCCTGGAGGAACAGTCCACTGAAGCTTTCTTT.

This clone was detected a few times. The chain joins TRBV6-5 to TRBJ1-1; D is perhaps TRBD1 (5 bases). Looked up from germline, CDR1 is MNHEY and CDR2 is SVGAGI. Trimming removed 6 bases at V and 4 bases at J, with 15 bases between. This CDR3 has 14 amino acids. The CDR3 spells CASRRSQGGTEAFF. The CDR3 nucleotides read TGTGCCAGCAGACGAAGCCAGGGTGGCACTGAAGCTTTCTTT.

About this clone itself: The sample contains more than one DNA sequence encoding this CDR3. The DNA of the CDR3 is TGCGCCAGCAGTGGACAGGGAAATCAGCCCCAGCATTTT. Translated, it gives CASSGQGNQPQHF. The chain recombines TRBV10-2 with TRBJ1-5; 7 positions agree with TRBD1. Germline trimming cut 4 bases from V and 4 bases from J; bases unmatched to any gene: 1. This CDR3 contains 13 residues. Germline CDR1 and CDR2: WSHSY and SAAADI.

The chain couples TRBV7-2 to TRBJ2-1, with 11 bases that match TRBD2. Germline V CDR1 and CDR2: SGHTA, FQGNSA. The CDR3 has 15 amino acids. Trimming at V came to 1 base and at J to 7 bases, leaving 3 bases not matched to a gene. This CDR3 is CASSLGSGRGNEQFF. The CDR3 region has the DNA TGTGCCAGCAGCTTAGGTAGCGGGAGGGGGAATGAGCAGTTCTTC.

This chain links TRBV10-3 with TRBJ1-1, with no clear D. Between the trimmed V and J ends, which lost 4 bases and 3 bases, there was a span of 15 bases. Germline V gene sequence: CDR1 ENHRY, CDR2 SYGVKD. The length of the CDR3 is 15 residues. The CDR3 reads CAISVGGLQDTEAFF. As DNA, the CDR3 is TGTGCCATCAGTGTTGGAGGGCTTCAGGACACTGAAGCTTTCTTT.

V usage is TRBV27 and J usage is TRBJ1-2, with TRBD1 matching over 7 bases. The trim removed 6 bases at V and 7 bases at J, leaving 8 bases unmatched. Per the germline V gene, CDR1 is MNHEY and CDR2 is SMNVEV (reference sequence). The CDR3 sequence is 13 residues long. CDR3 nucleotides: TGTGCCAGCAGCCCGGGACAGACCCCTGGCTACACCTTC. Amino acid sequence: CASSPGQTPGYTF.

The V and J genes are TRBV7-2 and TRBJ2-7, with 9 bases aligning to TRBD2. V trimming: 4 bases; J trimming: 2 bases; junction bases outside the gene matches: 6. There are 15 residues in the CDR3. Germline V gene lookup returns CDR1 SGHTA and CDR2 FQGNSA. CDR3 sequence reads: CASSSGAGGAYEQYF. The CDR3 coding sequence is TGTGCCAGCAGCTCTGGGGCGGGAGGGGCCTACGAGCAGTACTTC.

V gene TRBV5-1 combines with J gene TRBJ2-3; 7 bases line up with TRBD2. V was pared by 7 bases and J by 6 bases, with 11 bases of the junction left unmatched. This CDR3 spans 14 amino acids. The V gene's germline CDR1 is SGHRS and CDR2 YFSETQ. The CDR3 region has the DNA TGCGCCAGCGAAAGCGGGGCCCCGGCGGATACGCAGTATTTT. Its protein product is CASESGAPADTQYF.

J is TRBJ2-1 and V is TRBV9, with TRBD2 identical over 11 bases. Germline CDR1 reads SGDLS; CDR2 reads YYNGEE. The CDR3 runs to 15 residues. J gave up 4 bases and V 1 base, and 1 base lay outside the gene matches. The CDR3 region has the DNA TGTGCCAGCAGCGTAAGACTAGCGGGATACAATGAGCAGTTCTTC. Protein sequence: CASSVRLAGYNEQFF.

This sequence joins TRBV7-8 and TRBJ2-2, with 7 bases fitting TRBD2. Germline V CDR1 and CDR2: SGHVS, FQNEAQ. The CDR3 has 14 amino acids. V dropped 3 bases and J dropped 3; count of bases not matched to a gene: 1. The CDR3, as DNA: TGTGCCAGCAGCTTCGCGGGAGACACCGGGGAGCTGTTTTTT. This translates into CASSFAGDTGELFF. The whole variable domain, remainder taken from reference TRBV7-8 and TRBJ2-2, is GAGVSQSPRYKVAKRGQDVALRCDPISGHVSLFWYQQALGQGPEFLTYFQNEAQLDKSGLPSDRFFAERPEGSVSTLKIQRTQQEDSAVYLCASSFAGDTGELFFGEGSRLTVL.

This clone came up once. V and J are TRBV27 and TRBJ1-1; 8 nucleotides align to TRBD1. The ends lost 1 base at V and 0 bases at J; junction bases unmatched: 7. Germline V gives CDR1 MNHEY, CDR2 SMNVEV (reference sequence). The CDR3 loop spans 17 amino acids. The CDR3 DNA reads as TGTGCCAGCAGTTTATTGGGGACAGGCTCGATGAACACTGAAGCTTTCTTT. Protein: CASSLLGTGSMNTEAFF.

The chain recombines TRBV12-3 or TRBV12-4 with TRBJ2-1; 8 bases map to TRBD2. V lost 4 bases to trimming and J lost 7 bases; unmatched junction nucleotides: 3. CDR3 length: 13 residues. The chain's CDR3 is CASSYGRANEQFF. CDR3 in DNA: TGTGCCAGCAGTTACGGGAGGGCAAATGAGCAGTTCTTC.

CDR3 nucleotide sequence: TGTGCCAGTAGTGTGCCAGGGGGCAACTATGGCTACACCTTC. This translates into CASSVPGGNYGYTF. V usage is TRBV19 and J usage is TRBJ1-2; 8 positions match TRBD1. CDR1 is LNHDA and CDR2 is SQIVND in the germline V gene (reference sequence). Trimming cost V 5 bases and J 2 bases; bases outside gene matches: 4. The CDR3 totals 14 residues. The full variable domain, with the rest looked up from reference TRBV19 and TRBJ1-2, is DGGITQSPKYLFRKEGQNVTLSCEQNLNHDAMYWYRQDPGQGLRLIYYSQIVNDFQKGDIAEGYSVSREKKESFPLTVTSAQKNPTAFYLCASSVPGGNYGYTFGSGTRLTVV.

This sequence joins TRBV9 and TRBJ2-5; no reliable D call. CDR1 is SGDLS, CDR2 YYNGEE, per germline. Trimming removed 6 bases at V and 4 bases at J, with 10 bases between. The CDR3 loop spans 12 amino acids. CDR3 in amino acids: CASTSPGETQYF. As DNA, the CDR3 is TGTGCCAGCACCTCCCCAGGAGAGACCCAGTACTTC.

The chain employs TRBV11-3 and TRBJ1-6; the D gene is possibly TRBD1 (6 bases). Germline V CDR1 and CDR2: SGHNT, YENEEA. The CDR3 sequence is 12 residues long. V was trimmed by 5 bases and J by 14 bases, leaving 13 bases between them. Here the CDR3 reads CASSTGIRALHF. CDR3 sequence (DNA): TGTGCCAGCAGCACAGGGATCCGGGCCCTCCACTTT.